This TCR beta chain was sequenced during a study of cytotoxic CD8 clonotypes in ibrutinib-treated CLL. Study-level information: After a median of 68 months, 14 patients stayed remitted and around twelve progressed; responses had been partial in about 24 and complete in 2.

Depths of 1 in 200,000 to 1 in 1 million T cells were the sequencing target. Assay: immunoSEQ multiplex PCR; the TCRdb copy retains only in-frame clones and omits some. This table holds 200,000 to 250,000 clones, roughly 79% found once. Whole-study findings and limits: Against age-matched healthy donors, baseline clonality ran higher and tracked circulating CD8+ T-cell counts.

With V trimmed by 10 bases and J by 2 bases, 11 bases remained unmatched. Germline loops: CDR1 MDHEN, CDR2 SYDVKM. This CDR3 is 15 amino acids long. Note on this clone: Its antigen is not known.

The input for sequencing was PBMCs, taken after 12 months of ibrutinib treatment. V and J are TRBV28 and TRBJ2-7; the match to TRBD2 covers 10 bases. This TCR was sampled from a human donor with chronic lymphocytic leukemia. CDR3 in DNA: TGTGCCACCCAAGCGAGGACTAGCGGAACCTACGAGCAGTACTTC. The encoded protein is CATQARTSGTYEQYF. The complete variable domain, with remaining parts taken from reference TRBV28 and TRBJ2-7, reads DVKVTQSSRYLVKRTGEKVFLECVQDMDHENMFWYRQDPGLGLRLIYFSYDVKMKEKGDIPEGYSVSREKKERFSLILESASTNQTSMYLCATQARTSGTYEQYFGPGTRLTVT.